This passage covers 10 T cell receptor beta chains from one sample sequenced in a study of T-cell memory formation after mild COVID-19. TCRdb reprocessed the 5' RACE reads via MiXCR and lists one record per CDR3 protein. The table includes 150,000 to 200,000 distinct CDR3 sequences, 11% detected once. Sequencing was performed on PBMCs or a T cell subset sorted from them (not recorded which). These receptor sequences come from a man between 18 and 29 years old who had mild COVID-19 (a few samples of this study predate the infection). Cell type and time point are not known.

This clonotype has just a few counts. V gene TRBV5-1 combines with J gene TRBJ2-3, with 7 positions matching TRBD1. Trimming removed 0 bases from V and 2 bases from J; junction bases left unmatched: 6. CDR1 SGHRS and CDR2 YFSETQ come from the germline V gene. This CDR3 region has 16 residues. CDR3 coding DNA: TGCGCCAGCAGCTTGGCAGGGACAGCTGACACAGATACGCAGTATTTT. Its protein product is CASSLAGTADTDTQYF.

This clonotype showed up just a few times. The rearrangement joins TRBV9 to TRBJ2-3; 12 bases are a match to TRBD2. The ends lost 5 bases at V and 0 bases at J; junction bases unmatched: 7. The CDR3 is made up of 17 amino acids. Germline CDR1 is SGDLS and CDR2 is YYNGEE. For the CDR3, the DNA is TGTGCCAGCAGAACTAGCGGGGGGCCTACTAGCACAGATACGCAGTATTTT. It translates to CASRTSGGPTSTDTQYF.

This clonotype was seen a few times. The rearrangement uses TRBV4-3 and TRBJ2-7, with D unresolved. Deletions cut 1 base from V and 7 bases from J, with 5 bases between. This CDR3 comprises 11 residues. Germline-derived CDR1 and CDR2 are LGHNA and YSLEER. In DNA form, the CDR3 reads TGCGCCAGCAGCCAAGGGGATGAGCAGTACTTC. Protein product: CASSQGDEQYF.

The table lists this clonotype with many counts. The chain recombines TRBV18 with TRBJ2-5; TRBD1 is a possible D gene (6 bases). Trimming removed 3 bases from V and 6 bases from J, with 17 bases in between. Germline CDR1 and CDR2: KGHSH and LQKENI. This CDR3 comprises 15 residues. CDR3: CASSPTPRQAKTQYF. For the CDR3, the DNA is TGTGCCAGCTCACCTACCCCAAGACAGGCAAAGACCCAGTACTTC. Looking up the rest from reference TRBV18 and TRBJ2-5 gives the full variable domain: NAGVMQNPRHLVRRRGQEARLRCSPMKGHSHVYWYRQLPEEGLKFMVYLQKENIIDESGMPKERFSAEFPKEGPSILRIQQVVRGDSAAYFCASSPTPRQAKTQYFGPGTRLLVL.

A few counts support this clonotype. This chain links TRBV25-1 with TRBJ2-1; TRBD1 might be the D (6 bases). The ends were cut back, 6 bases at V and 7 bases at J, with 13 bases in the middle. Per germline, CDR1 MGHDK and CDR2 SYGVNS. This CDR3 has 13 residues. This chain's CDR3 is CASSGAGENEQFF. The CDR3 DNA follows: TGTGCCAGCAGCGGTGCAGGGGAAAATGAGCAGTTCTTC. The full variable domain, its missing parts supplied by reference TRBV25-1 and TRBJ2-1, is EADIYQTPRYLVIGTGKKITLECSQTMGHDKMYWYQQDPGMELHLIHYSYGVNSTEKGDLSSESTVSRIRTEHFPLTLESARPSHTSQYLCASSGAGENEQFFGPGTRLTVL.

This clonotype showed up just a few times. The J gene is TRBJ1-1, the V gene TRBV29-1; D is unclear. Germline CDR1 and CDR2: SQVTM and ANQGSEA. Trimming shortened V by 3 bases and J by 0 bases, and 11 bases separated the two germline ends. CDR3 length: 14 residues. The CDR3 region is CSVETLAMNTEAFF. CDR3 in DNA: TGCAGCGTTGAGACCCTGGCAATGAACACTGAAGCTTTCTTT.

Only a few counts were recorded for this clonotype. This chain's CDR3 is CASSYQTGSNEQFF. The CDR3 bases are TGTGCCAGCAGCTATCAGACAGGGAGCAATGAGCAGTTCTTC. The chain is built from TRBV7-2 and TRBJ2-1, with TRBD1 matching 7 bases. The CDR3 totals 14 residues. The germline gives CDR1 SGHTA, CDR2 FQGNSA. V lost 4 bases, J lost 6 bases, and 6 bases stayed unmatched.

This clonotype appeared a few times. This chain links TRBV4-1 with TRBJ1-4, with D unresolved. The CDR3 loop spans 14 amino acids. Germline loops: CDR1 MGHRA, CDR2 YSYEKL. The germline V and J ends were trimmed by 5 bases and 8 bases, with 15 bases remaining between them. DNA of the CDR3: TGCGCCAGCAGCTTCACTTTGACACGGGAAAAACTGTTTTTT. It yields the protein CASSFTLTREKLFF.

This clonotype has a handful of counts. The chain couples TRBV7-9 to TRBJ1-4; D not resolved. Germline CDR1 is SEHNR and CDR2 is FQNEAQ (reference sequence). Trimming took off 5 bases at V and 8 bases at J, with 21 bases between the two ends. The CDR3 length is 16 residues. CDR3 bases: TGTGCCAGCAGCCCCCCCACGATGCGGGGTGGCGAAAAACTGTTTTTT. Encoded protein: CASSPPTMRGGEKLFF.

This clonotype was picked up a small number of times. V usage is TRBV28 and J usage is TRBJ2-5; TRBD1 is a possible D gene (6 bases). With 6 bases removed from V and 2 bases from J, the gap between germline ends came to 13 bases. Germline V gives CDR1 MDHEN, CDR2 SYDVKM. The CDR3 is made up of 14 amino acids. In DNA, the CDR3 is TGTGCCAGCAGCGAGGGACAAACGCAAGAGACCCAGTACTTC. It is translated as CASSEGQTQETQYF.